The 30 T cell receptor beta chains presented below share a single source sample, sequenced in a study of blood T cell repertoires in COVID-19. The assay was immunoSEQ multiplex PCR, and TCRdb's table has in-frame clones only and misses some. The table has 230,000 or so clones, roughly 84% seen once. The source material was peripheral blood. The receptor set was obtained from a man aged 25 to 40 with active or convalescent COVID-19.

This clone counts as medium-sized. The genes are TRBV27 and TRBJ1-1; D not certain. The germline gives CDR1 MNHEY, CDR2 SMNVEV (reference sequence). V lost 0 bases and J lost 11, with 13 bases in between. The CDR3 covers 13 residues. The CDR3 DNA reads TGTGCCAGCAGTTTATCGGGAGGCCTGGAGGCTTTCTTT. Translated: CASSLSGGLEAFF.

This sequence joins TRBV6-6 and TRBJ1-1; TRBD1 agrees at 10 bases. V dropped 6 bases and J dropped 11; count of bases not matched to a gene: 6. The germline V gene encodes CDR1 MNHNY and CDR2 SVGAGI (reference sequence). CDR3 length: 12 residues. CDR3 region: CASRVDRGQAFF. Here the CDR3 DNA reads TGTGCCAGCAGGGTAGACAGGGGGCAGGCTTTCTTT.

This chain connects TRBV7-2 to TRBJ2-5; TRBD2 agrees at 11 bases. There are 17 residues in the CDR3. V dropped 6 bases and J dropped 0; count of bases not matched to a gene: 9. Germline V lookup: CDR1 SGHTA, CDR2 FQGNSA. The CDR3 is CASRPNRGLADQETQYF. The CDR3 nucleotides read TGTGCCAGCAGGCCAAATAGGGGACTAGCGGACCAAGAGACCCAGTACTTC.

CDR3 amino acids: CAWDRGLGGNTIYF. DNA of the CDR3: TGTGCCTGGGACAGGGGGCTTGGGGGAAACACCATATATTTT. J is TRBJ1-3 and V is TRBV30, with TRBD1 identical over 10 bases. V lost 5 bases to trimming and J lost 4 bases; unmatched junction nucleotides: 5. Germline V gene lookup returns CDR1 GTSNPN and CDR2 SVGIG (reference sequence). The CDR3 is made up of 14 amino acids.

The chain couples TRBV6-5 to TRBJ2-7; 8 bases line up with TRBD1. Losses at the gene ends were 7 bases for V and 4 bases for J; bases not matched to a gene: 9. CDR1 and CDR2 from the germline V gene are MNHEY and SVGAGI. The CDR3 length is 14 residues. The chain's CDR3 is CASMTWQGAYEQYF. The CDR3, as DNA: TGTGCCAGCATGACCTGGCAGGGGGCGTACGAGCAGTACTTC.

For the CDR3, the DNA is TGTGCCTGGAGTGTCGGGGGGGCTTTCCAGTACTTC. Protein: CAWSVGGAFQYF. The rearrangement joins TRBV30 to TRBJ2-7; 8 bases are shared with TRBD2. This CDR3 is 12 amino acids long. From germline, CDR1 is GTSNPN and CDR2 SVGIG (reference sequence). The V segment lost 0 bases and the J segment 10 bases; nucleotides outside the gene matches: 5. Drawing the rest from reference TRBV30 and TRBJ2-7, the complete variable domain is SQTIHQWPATLVQPVGSPLSLECTVEGTSNPNLYWYRQAAGRGLQLLFYSVGIGQISSEVPQNLSASRPQDRQFILSSKKLLLSDSGFYLCAWSVGGAFQYFGPGTRLTVT.

The chain carries TRBV4-1 and TRBJ1-3; D possibly corresponds to TRBD1 (5 bases). Germline CDR1 and CDR2: MGHRA and YSYEKL. Trimming took off 1 base at V and 1 base at J, with 17 bases between the two ends. The CDR3 is 18 residues long. CDR3 bases: TGCGCCAGCAGCCAAGGGGGGACTCCCGTTTCATCTGGAAACACCATATATTTT. It codes for CASSQGGTPVSSGNTIYF.

In the case of this clone: Different DNA sequences within this sample yield the same CDR3. This chain joins TRBV18 and TRBJ1-2; tentative D call: TRBD1 (6 bases). With 2 bases removed from V and 6 bases from J, the gap between germline ends came to 10 bases. CDR3 size: 13 residues. CDR1 and CDR2 from the germline V gene are KGHSH and LQKENI. CDR3 DNA: TGTGCCAGCTCACCAACAGGGATGGATGGCTACACCTTC. Translation gives CASSPTGMDGYTF.

Ten or more counts support this clone. This sequence joins TRBV6-2 or TRBV6-3 and TRBJ1-1; D may be TRBD1 (5 bases). V was pared by 5 bases and J by 1 base, with 8 bases between. The CDR3 covers 13 residues. Per the germline V gene, CDR1 is MNHEY and CDR2 is SVGEGT. This CDR3 reads CASSKTENTEAFF. CDR3 nucleotide sequence: TGTGCCAGCAGTAAGACAGAGAACACTGAAGCTTTCTTT.

The chain links TRBV24-1 to TRBJ1-5; 9 bases align to TRBD1. Germline CDR1 and CDR2: KGHDR and SFDVKD. The V segment lost 5 bases and the J segment 7 bases; nucleotides outside the gene matches: 5. CDR3 size: 14 residues. CDR3 residues: CATSVQGAGQPQHF. Written as DNA, the CDR3 is TGTGCCACCAGTGTACAGGGGGCAGGACAGCCCCAGCATTTT.

This clone was seen a handful of times. This sequence joins TRBV3-1 (or the pseudogene TRBV3-2) and TRBJ1-1; the D gene is possibly TRBD1 (6 bases). This CDR3 has 14 residues. The V end lost 4 bases, the J end lost 7 bases, and 16 bases lay between the germline ends. Germline CDR1 reads LGHDT; CDR2 reads YNNKEL (reference sequence). CDR3 sequence: CASSRTGFRGEAFF. The CDR3 DNA reads TGTGCCAGCAGCCGTACAGGGTTTAGAGGTGAAGCTTTCTTT.

V and J are TRBV6-2 or TRBV6-3 and TRBJ2-6, with 7 bases lining up with TRBD1. The CDR3 consists of 15 residues. Germline V CDR1 and CDR2: MNHEY, SVGEGT. V lost 4 bases and J lost 4; bases outside the gene matches: 4. The chain's CDR3 is CASSWTGQGANVLTF. The CDR3 DNA is TGTGCCAGCAGTTGGACAGGCCAGGGGGCCAACGTCCTGACTTTC.

CDR3 residues: CASSAETGGLSYTF. The CDR3 nucleotides read TGTGCCAGCAGCGCAGAGACAGGGGGCTTAAGCTACACCTTC. The rearrangement uses TRBV5-4 and TRBJ1-2; 10 bases align to TRBD1. The CDR3 has 14 residues. With 4 bases clipped from V and 9 bases from J, the junction kept 9 bases outside the gene matches. CDR1 and CDR2 from the germline V gene are SGHNT and YYREEE (reference sequence).

The chain couples TRBV30 to TRBJ1-5; a possible D gene is TRBD1 (5 bases). Between the trimmed V and J ends, which lost 2 bases and 0 bases, there was a span of 11 bases. Germline CDR1 reads GTSNPN; CDR2 reads SVGIG (reference sequence). The CDR3 loop spans 15 amino acids. The CDR3 DNA is TGTGCCTGGAGTCCCCAGGGTTTTAGCAATCAGCCCCAGCATTTT. It specifies CAWSPQGFSNQPQHF.

The chain combines TRBV4-3 with TRBJ1-1, with 7 bases matching TRBD1. The CDR3 contains 14 residues. Trimming removed 5 bases from V and 1 base from J; junction bases left unmatched: 4. Germline lookup yields CDR1 LGHNA and CDR2 YSLEER. The DNA for the CDR3 is TGCGCCAGCAGCTTTGGACAGGCGAACACTGAAGCTTTCTTT. Encoded protein: CASSFGQANTEAFF.

This sequence joins TRBV2 and TRBJ2-1; D is unresolved. CDR1 and CDR2 (germline): SNHLY, FYNNEI. V lost 6 bases to trimming and J lost 9 bases, with 9 bases between them. The CDR3 has 11 residues. The CDR3 sequence: CASSPAGEQFF. CDR3 nucleotide sequence: TGTGCCAGCAGCCCAGCAGGTGAGCAGTTCTTC.

The chain couples TRBV20-1 to TRBJ1-4; no clear D. CDR3 size: 14 residues. V was trimmed by 3 bases and J by 4 bases, leaving 12 bases between them. Germline V gene sequence: CDR1 DFQATT, CDR2 SNEGSKA (reference sequence). CDR3 sequence: CSASFPGNNEKLFF. The CDR3 DNA follows: TGCAGTGCTAGTTTTCCGGGTAATAATGAAAAACTGTTTTTT.

The genes are TRBV5-1 and TRBJ1-1; D perhaps matches TRBD1 (5 bases). CDR3 length equals 17 residues. Per the germline V gene, CDR1 is SGHRS and CDR2 is YFSETQ. Trimming took 0 bases from V and 0 from J, leaving 15 bases between them. CDR3 residues: CASSLGQGGAVNTEAFF. The CDR3 bases are TGCGCCAGCAGCTTGGGGCAGGGAGGGGCCGTGAACACTGAAGCTTTCTTT.

The V and J genes are TRBV4-1 and TRBJ1-2, with a possible D match to TRBD1 (6 bases). The CDR3 has 18 residues. CDR1 is MGHRA and CDR2 is YSYEKL in the germline V gene. V was trimmed by 0 bases and J by 0 bases, leaving 17 bases between them. Written as DNA, the CDR3 is TGCGCCAGCAGCCAAGAAGGAGGAGGACAGTTCGCTAACTATGGCTACACCTTC. This sequence encodes CASSQEGGGQFANYGYTF.

The table lists this clone with a few counts. This chain joins TRBV4-2 and TRBJ2-1; TRBD2 matches at 8 bases. J lost 5 bases, V lost 1 base, and 7 bases had no gene match. The CDR3 length is 16 residues. Germline V lookup: CDR1 LGHNA, CDR2 YNFKEQ. DNA for the CDR3: TGTGCCAGCAGCCAAGGTCGGCTAGCGGGTGACAATGAGCAGTTCTTC. This codes for CASSQGRLAGDNEQFF.

This clone has a handful of counts. The chain uses TRBV11-2 and TRBJ1-5; TRBD1 agrees at 7 bases. The junction had 8 bases not matched to a gene; V was cut back by 5 bases and J by 4 bases. The CDR3 is 15 amino acids. CDR1 is SGHAT, CDR2 FQNNGV, per germline. CDR3 sequence (DNA): TGTGCCAGCAGCCAATCAGGGGGTCCGAATCAGCCCCAGCATTTT. Translating gives CASSQSGGPNQPQHF.

The J gene is TRBJ2-5, the V gene TRBV19, with D maybe TRBD1 (6 bases). The germline CDR1 and CDR2 sequences are LNHDA and SQIVND (reference sequence). Trimming took 7 bases from V and 2 from J, leaving 11 bases between them. There are 13 residues in the CDR3. The CDR3 protein is CASTGHRQETQYF. CDR3 DNA sequence: TGTGCCAGTACGGGACACCGACAAGAGACCCAGTACTTC.

This sequence joins TRBV30 and TRBJ2-2; perhaps TRBD2 as D (5 bases). The CDR3 is 13 amino acids. V gave up 0 bases and J gave up 6 bases, with 8 bases separating them. CDR1 and CDR2 from the germline V gene are GTSNPN and SVGIG (reference sequence). The CDR3 DNA reads TGTGCCTGGAGTGTACGGGGAGCCGGGGAGCTGTTTTTT. Amino acids: CAWSVRGAGELFF.

The chain joins TRBV4-3 to TRBJ1-6; the D is unclear. This CDR3 comprises 12 residues. Germline CDR1 LGHNA, CDR2 YSLEER. The germline V and J ends were trimmed by 4 bases and 7 bases, with 5 bases remaining between them. The CDR3 sequence: CASSRENSPLHF. The CDR3 DNA sequence: TGCGCCAGCAGCCGCGAAAATTCACCCCTCCACTTT.

The sample holds a few counts of this clone. The chain couples TRBV15 to TRBJ1-2, with D maybe TRBD1 (6 bases). CDR3 length equals 14 residues. Trimming took off 0 bases at V and 5 bases at J, with 10 bases between the two ends. Germline CDR1 LNHNV, CDR2 YYDKDF (reference sequence). The CDR3 reads CATSREGTPYGYTF. The CDR3 bases are TGTGCCACCAGCAGAGAAGGGACACCGTATGGCTACACCTTC.

The J gene is TRBJ2-3, the V gene TRBV10-3; D gene unclear. CDR3 length equals 14 residues. Germline lookup yields CDR1 ENHRY and CDR2 SYGVKD. V was trimmed by 2 bases and J by 1 base, leaving 7 bases between them. CDR3 sequence (DNA): TGTGCCATCAGTGAGGATTCGGGCACAGATACGCAGTATTTT. Residues: CAISEDSGTDTQYF.

This clone has just a few counts. This chain joins TRBV4-3 and TRBJ2-4, with D possibly being TRBD2 (6 bases). This CDR3 has 15 amino acids. The germline V gene encodes CDR1 LGHNA and CDR2 YSLEER. V was cut by 0 bases and J by 8 bases, with 14 bases left in between. CDR3 bases: TGCGCCAGCAGCCAAGAAGCTCGGGGGAAGGACATTCAGTACTTC. As protein: CASSQEARGKDIQYF.

CDR3 sequence: CASKRDSSNSPLHF. The CDR3 DNA is TGTGCCAGCAAGAGGGACAGCTCTAATTCACCCCTCCACTTT. This sequence joins TRBV2 and TRBJ1-6; 7 nucleotides agree with TRBD1. The germline CDR1 and CDR2 sequences are SNHLY and FYNNEI. Trimming took 7 bases from V and 6 from J; bases not matched to a gene: 6. The CDR3 is made up of 14 amino acids. Filled out from reference TRBV2 and TRBJ1-6, the complete variable domain reads EPEVTQTPSHQVTQMGQEVILRCVPISNHLYFYWYRQILGQKVEFLVSFYNNEISEKSEIFDDQFSVERPDGSNFTLKIRSTKLEDSAMYFCASKRDSSNSPLHFGNGTRLTVT.

This chain uses TRBV29-1 with TRBJ1-2; no clear D gene. Germline CDR1 is SQVTM and CDR2 is ANQGSEA. The CDR3 is made up of 10 amino acids. V lost 2 bases and J lost 8, with 6 bases in between. CDR3 region: CSVEREGYTF. The CDR3 nucleotides read TGCAGCGTTGAACGGGAGGGCTACACCTTC.

This chain connects TRBV6-5 to TRBJ2-3; maybe TRBD2 (5 bases). Trimming removed 9 bases from V and 5 bases from J, with 12 bases in between. Germline-derived CDR1 and CDR2 are MNHEY and SVGAGI. The CDR3 has 12 residues. CDR3 bases: TGTGCCAGAGGAGGTTACGGAGATACGCAGTATTTT. This gives the protein CARGGYGDTQYF.